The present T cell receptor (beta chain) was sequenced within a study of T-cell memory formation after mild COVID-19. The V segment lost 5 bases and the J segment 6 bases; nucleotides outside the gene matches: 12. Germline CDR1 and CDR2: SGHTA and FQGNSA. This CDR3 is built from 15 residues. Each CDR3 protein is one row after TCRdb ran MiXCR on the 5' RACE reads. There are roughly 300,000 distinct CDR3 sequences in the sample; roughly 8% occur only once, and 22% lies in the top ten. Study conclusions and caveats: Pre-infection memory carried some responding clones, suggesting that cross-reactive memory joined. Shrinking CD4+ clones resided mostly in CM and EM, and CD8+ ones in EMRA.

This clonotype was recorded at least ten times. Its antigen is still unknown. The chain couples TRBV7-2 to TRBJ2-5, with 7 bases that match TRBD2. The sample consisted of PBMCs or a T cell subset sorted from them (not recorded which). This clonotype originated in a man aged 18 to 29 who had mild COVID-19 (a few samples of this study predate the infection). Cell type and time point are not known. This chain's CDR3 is CASSPQILATQTQYF. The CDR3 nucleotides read TGTGCCAGCAGCCCCCAGATACTAGCGACTCAGACCCAGTACTTC. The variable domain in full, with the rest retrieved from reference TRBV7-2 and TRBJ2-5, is GAGVSQSPSNKVTEKGKDVELRCDPISGHTALYWYRQSLGQGLEFLIYFQGNSAPDKSGLPSDRFSAERTGGSVSTLTIQRTQQEDSAVYLCASSPQILATQTQYFGPGTRLLVL.